This T cell receptor beta chain was sequenced for a study of shared T cell receptors in the human thymus. V lost 0 bases and J lost 2; bases outside the gene matches: 3. The germline gives CDR1 MGHRA, CDR2 YSYEKL. The CDR3 length is 15 residues. Produced via immunoSEQ multiplex PCR; TCRdb's table is partial and in-frame only. The sample lists about 660,000 clones; 88% were seen once. The sample was also linked to a second study, of human thymus T cells. As reported in that work: Donors consisted of healthy Finnish infants (having corrective surgery for congenital heart defects). Surgeons resected thymus tissue during corrective heart surgery. Gene usage for V and J segments appeared biased in thymic and blood repertoires. Related studies noted strongly shared thymic repertoires across unrelated people.

The sequence derives from a boy less than two years old with a congenital heart defect. The chain carries TRBV4-1 and TRBJ2-5; 7 positions agree with TRBD1. Material: thymocytes. CDR3 protein: CASSQDYRGQETQYF. In DNA, the CDR3 is TGCGCCAGCAGCCAAGACTACAGGGGACAAGAGACCCAGTACTTC.